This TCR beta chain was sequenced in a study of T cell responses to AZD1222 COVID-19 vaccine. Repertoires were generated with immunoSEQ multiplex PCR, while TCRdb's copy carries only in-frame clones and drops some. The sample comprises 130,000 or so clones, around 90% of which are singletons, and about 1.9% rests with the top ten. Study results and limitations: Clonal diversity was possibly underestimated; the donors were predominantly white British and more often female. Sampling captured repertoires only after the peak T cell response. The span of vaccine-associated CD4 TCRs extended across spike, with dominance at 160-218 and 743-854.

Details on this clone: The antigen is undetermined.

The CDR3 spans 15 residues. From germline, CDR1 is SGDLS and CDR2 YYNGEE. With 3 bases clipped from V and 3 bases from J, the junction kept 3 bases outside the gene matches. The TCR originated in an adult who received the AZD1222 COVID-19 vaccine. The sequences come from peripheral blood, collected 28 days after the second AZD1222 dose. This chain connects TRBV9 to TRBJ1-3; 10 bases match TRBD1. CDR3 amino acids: CASSARTGGGNTIYF. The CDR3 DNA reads TGTGCCAGCAGCGCGAGGACAGGGGGTGGAAACACCATATATTTT. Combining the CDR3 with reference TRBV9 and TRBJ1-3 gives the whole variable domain DSGVTQTPKHLITATGQRVTLRCSPRSGDLSVYWYQQSLDQGLQFLIQYYNGEERAKGNILERFSAQQFPDLHSELNLSSLELGDSALYFCASSARTGGGNTIYFGEGSWLTVV.